This TCR beta chain was identified during a study of blood T cell repertoires in COVID-19 (dated by TCRdb to 2018 to 2021). In the study overall: Recovered participants in ImmuneRACE Cohort 3 were defined as having two consecutive negative NP/OP PCR tests, clearance from a healthcare professional, or resolution of symptoms. Where available, HLA class I and class II types were obtained from metadata supplied by the sample provider rather than from assay-based typing. The material from the prospective study consisted of cDNA or gDNA derived from T cells, B-cell-depleted T cells, or PBMCs. The repertoires were released in a freely available public database meant as a resource for research on the immune response to SARS-CoV-2. Samples were obtained from the ongoing ImmuneRACE study (first 160 participants) and from 1,254 subjects provided by 6 global collaborators. The dataset comprised deeply sampled blood TCRbeta repertoires from subjects exposed to, actively infected with, or recovered from COVID-19. Sample metadata almost always included a de-identified subject ID, COVID-19 status, age in years and sex. Collaborator samples came from the United States, Italy and Spain and covered acute and convalescent phases of COVID-19.

Of note for this clone: This clone's antigen is unknown. Qualities for individual bases were not recorded, and no much larger clone is one base off.

TCRbeta CDR3 regions were amplified from genomic DNA using the immunoSEQ Assay, a bias-controlled multiplex PCR. Per the authors' processing: The number of nucleated cells in each sample was estimated from the amplification of reference gene primers within the assay. To quantify the absolute abundance of each unique TCRbeta CDR3 rearrangement, sequence reads were collapsed and filtered. For each sample, productive Simpson clonality was calculated as the square root of Simpson's diversity index across productive rearrangements. This is the immuneACCESS table as TCRdb keeps it, with only in-frame sequences that have V and J called. A part of the clones is gone; compared with another copy, unresolved V genes explain less than half, and the rest is unexplained. The DNA gave D and trimming, while V, J and clone size come from that table. The sample table lists more than 200,000 clones, over 75% of them with a count of one. The ten top clones hold approximately 7.2% of the sample.

Study-wide findings and limitations: Clinical and demographic metadata were provided uncurated, with the amount varying by source and participant.

In the prospective study, participants were 18 to 89 years old, resided in fewer than 25 geographic areas of the United States, and were enrolled through a virtual design. In the prospective study, cohorts were assigned on the basis of participant-reported clinical history obtained from a screening survey and a study questionnaire. Each participant in the prospective study had whole blood, serum and a nasopharyngeal or oropharyngeal swab collected by mobile phlebotomists. Over a roughly two-month period, participants in the prospective study had the option of providing additional blood draws and questionnaires. Before DNA extraction, prospective study blood samples were shipped either frozen or at room temperature. V trim: 0 bases; J trim: 8 bases; unmatched bases: 17. The germline V gene specifies LGHNA as CDR1 and YNFKEQ as CDR2. Measured from the cysteine to the phenylalanine, the CDR3 is 18 residues long. The read is trimmed to its CDR3 DNA, 54 bases read in frame from base 1.

This receptor was obtained from a man aged 25-45 years in a cohort exposed to, infected with or recovered from COVID-19 (not recorded which). Sequenced: PBMCs or T cells enriched from blood (not recorded which). The chain employs TRBV4-2 and TRBJ1-2; a stretch of 8 junction bases matches TRBD1. The CDR3 region reads CASSQDWTGGQGLGGYTF. The nucleotide sequence reads TGTGCCAGCAGCCAAGATTGGACCGGAGGACAGGGTCTTGGCGGCTACACCTTC.